The clone carrying this T cell receptor (beta chain) occurred a few times. What it binds is not known. The sample is drawn from a study of T-cell memory formation after mild COVID-19. MiXCR, run by TCRdb on the 5' RACE reads, gives a single entry per CDR3 protein. Among 190,000 or so distinct CDR3 sequences, over 9.5% were seen once, and the ten largest hold 3%. General study points: The appearance of some responding clones in pre-infection memory suggested that cross-reactive memory joined.

The sample taken for sequencing was PBMCs or a T cell subset sorted from them (not recorded which). The sequence was collected from a young man who had mild COVID-19 (a few samples of this study predate the infection). Cell type and time point are not known.

As DNA, the CDR3 is TGCGCCAGCAGCTTGGTAGGGAATGGCTACACCTTC. Translated: CASSLVGNGYTF. The chain carries TRBV5-1 and TRBJ1-2, with D unclear. Germline-derived CDR1 and CDR2 are SGHRS and YFSETQ. The V end lost 0 bases, the J end lost 6 bases, and 6 bases lay between the germline ends. This CDR3 region has 12 residues.